This T cell receptor (beta chain) was captured in a study of T cell repertoires and HLA-DP antigens. Study background: In vitro CD4+ alloreactivity was against HeLa-presented HLA-DP. Alloantigens: one with one groove difference and one with under eleven differences versus self.

Remarks on this clone: Antigen unknown.

The CDR3 runs to 16 residues. Trimming took off 1 base at V and 4 bases at J, with 14 bases between the two ends. Germline CDR1 and CDR2: SGHTA and FQGNSA. Pre-culture CD4+ samples were sequenced deeply, targeting about 200,000 T cell genomes. Using immunoSEQ multiplex PCR, the repertoire was profiled, and TCRdb retains in-frame clones only, with some absent. The sample holds some 89,000 clones; roughly 86% are singletons and the top ten take 1.5% to 2%. V and J are TRBV7-2 and TRBJ2-1; a weak D match, TRBD2 (6 bases). The receptor was derived from a man aged 45-65 years in good health and CMV-seronegative. Sequencing was performed on CD4+ T cells from PBMCs. The CDR3 region is CASSLDFSGLYNEQFF. The CDR3 DNA is TGTGCCAGCAGCTTAGATTTTAGCGGACTATACAATGAGCAGTTCTTC.